Below, 30 T cell receptor beta chains from the same sample are listed, as sequenced in a study of T-cell memory formation after mild COVID-19. MiXCR, applied by TCRdb to the 5' RACE reads, yields one record per CDR3 protein. The sample includes 110,000 or so distinct CDR3 sequences, over 20% of them seen just once. Source material: PBMCs or a T cell subset sorted from them (not recorded which). The receptors were gathered from a man aged 18 to 29 who had mild COVID-19 (a few samples of this study predate the infection). Cell type and time point are not known.

The rearrangement links TRBV28 to TRBJ1-4, with D possibly being TRBD1 (6 bases). The germline gives CDR1 MDHEN, CDR2 SYDVKM. The CDR3 spans 14 residues. V was clipped by 7 bases and J by 4 bases, with 13 bases between them. CDR3 coding DNA: TGTGCCAGCACCTCGGACAGTTTTAATGAAAAACTGTTTTTT. Translated: CASTSDSFNEKLFF.

This chain joins TRBV11-2 and TRBJ2-5, with D uncertain. Germline V CDR1 and CDR2: SGHAT, FQNNGV. This CDR3 comprises 11 residues. V dropped 6 bases and J dropped 4 bases, with 6 bases sitting between them. CDR3 nucleotides: TGTGCCAGCAGAAGGACAGAGACCCAGTACTTC. Protein: CASRRTETQYF.

V usage is TRBV10-3 and J usage is TRBJ2-7; D is unresolved. The V and J ends lost 0 bases and 2 bases respectively, with 11 bases between them. Germline lookup yields CDR1 ENHRY and CDR2 SYGVKD. The CDR3 totals 15 residues. The CDR3 region is CAISESNYGTYEQYF. The DNA for the CDR3 is TGTGCCATCAGTGAGTCGAATTACGGCACCTACGAGCAGTACTTC.

V gene TRBV28 combines with J gene TRBJ2-7, with unresolved D. The germline V and J ends were trimmed by 2 bases and 4 bases, with 9 bases remaining between them. CDR3 length: 13 amino acids. Germline CDR1 and CDR2: MDHEN and SYDVKM. CDR3: CASSLGFAYEQYF. The CDR3 DNA reads as TGTGCCAGCAGTTTAGGCTTCGCTTACGAGCAGTACTTC.

This clonotype was seen a handful of times. The chain has TRBV11-1 and TRBJ2-5, with D possibly being TRBD1 or TRBD2 (5 bases each). With 1 base removed from V and 3 bases from J, the gap between germline ends came to 9 bases. The germline V gene encodes CDR1 SGHAT and CDR2 FQDESV (reference sequence). CDR3 length equals 14 residues. The CDR3 DNA reads TGTGCCAGCAGCTTAGTTGGGACGGAAGAGACCCAGTACTTC. Amino acids: CASSLVGTEETQYF.

This clonotype occurred a few times. V gene TRBV4-3 combines with J gene TRBJ1-2, with D possibly being TRBD1 (5 bases). This CDR3 comprises 15 residues. Germline V gives CDR1 LGHNA, CDR2 YSLEER. Trimming took 7 bases from V and 3 from J, leaving 18 bases between them. The CDR3 spells CASTPGASPHYGYTF. DNA of the CDR3: TGCGCCAGCACCCCCGGGGCTTCCCCCCACTATGGCTACACCTTC.

The chain uses TRBV10-2 and TRBJ2-1; D possibly uses TRBD1 or TRBD2 (5 bases each). With 8 bases removed from V and 9 bases from J, the gap between germline ends came to 20 bases. Germline V gene sequence: CDR1 WSHSY, CDR2 SAAADI. This CDR3 is 14 amino acids long. Here the CDR3 DNA reads TGCGCCAGCGACTTAGAACGGGTTGGGGGTGAGCAGTTCTTC. Translated, it gives CASDLERVGGEQFF.

V and J are TRBV7-9 and TRBJ2-7; 7 bases are shared with TRBD2. Germline-derived CDR1 and CDR2 are SEHNR and FQNEAQ (reference sequence). J was trimmed by 6 bases and V by 2 bases; bases with no gene match: 13. CDR3 length: 16 amino acids. CDR3 amino acids: CASSLTIFGGMGEQYV. The CDR3 DNA is TGTGCCAGCAGCTTAACGATCTTCGGGGGGATGGGCGAGCAGTACGTC.

The chain links TRBV7-8 to TRBJ2-5; D is ambiguous. Per germline, CDR1 SGHVS and CDR2 FQNEAQ. The CDR3 contains 14 residues. The V end lost 4 bases, the J end lost 4 bases, and 13 bases lay between the germline ends. In DNA form, the CDR3 reads TGTGCCAGCAGCTCAGAGTCTGGTGGAGAGACCCAGTACTTC. This sequence encodes CASSSESGGETQYF. Full variable domain (remainder filled in from reference TRBV7-8 and TRBJ2-5): GAGVSQSPRYKVAKRGQDVALRCDPISGHVSLFWYQQALGQGPEFLTYFQNEAQLDKSGLPSDRFFAERPEGSVSTLKIQRTQQEDSAVYLCASSSESGGETQYFGPGTRLLVL.

This clonotype has just a few counts. The rearrangement links TRBV2 to TRBJ2-1, with D possibly matching TRBD2 (5 bases). CDR1 is SNHLY and CDR2 is FYNNEI in the germline V gene. This CDR3 contains 17 residues. V gave up 0 bases and J gave up 6 bases, with 18 bases separating them. The CDR3 sequence: CASSEASLASTSNEQFF. The CDR3, as DNA: TGTGCCAGCAGTGAAGCGAGTCTGGCTAGCACGAGCAATGAGCAGTTCTTC.

The chain uses TRBV5-1 and TRBJ1-3; TRBD1 matches 7 bases. Unmatched junction bases numbered 14, after V lost 4 bases and J lost 7 bases. Per the germline V gene, CDR1 is SGHRS and CDR2 is YFSETQ. The CDR3 sequence is 16 residues long. The CDR3 DNA reads as TGCGCCAGCAGCCTCCACCCCGACAGGGCCTTCAACACCATATATTTT. Encoded protein: CASSLHPDRAFNTIYF.

This clonotype was seen a handful of times. V is TRBV7-9 and J is TRBJ2-3; 11 bases match TRBD1. The CDR3 runs 16 residues. Germline V gene sequence: CDR1 SEHNR, CDR2 FQNEAQ (reference sequence). V dropped 4 bases and J dropped 4; count of bases not matched to a gene: 7. The CDR3 region has the DNA TGTGCCAGCAGCTCTCACGGGACAGGGGGTGCAGATACGCAGTATTTT. Translated: CASSSHGTGGADTQYF.

This clonotype was observed a handful of times. The V call is TRBV10-3, the J call TRBJ2-7, with 9 bases lining up with TRBD1. This CDR3 has 16 residues. Germline V gives CDR1 ENHRY, CDR2 SYGVKD. Trimming at V came to 7 bases and at J to 2 bases, leaving 12 bases not matched to a gene. The CDR3 protein is CAIMTVDRGVPYEQYF. The DNA for the CDR3 is TGTGCCATCATGACCGTCGACAGGGGGGTCCCCTACGAGCAGTACTTC.

This clonotype appeared a few times. V gene TRBV20-1 combines with J gene TRBJ2-7, with D maybe TRBD1 (5 bases). The germline V gene encodes CDR1 DFQATT and CDR2 SNEGSKA (reference sequence). The V and J ends lost 3 bases and 3 bases respectively, with 12 bases between them. This CDR3 has 13 amino acids. This chain's CDR3 is CSASDDSSYEQYV. The CDR3 DNA reads as TGCAGTGCTAGTGACGACAGTAGCTACGAGCAGTACGTC.

A note on this clonotype: Since a much larger clone is just one base distant, this may be a read error. This chain links TRBV6-5 with TRBJ2-7; D is perhaps TRBD1 (6 bases). The CDR3 is 15 amino acids. Trimming removed 6 bases at V and 3 bases at J, with 18 bases between. Germline CDR1 is MNHEY and CDR2 is SVGAGI. Written as DNA, the CDR3 is TGTGCCAGCAGACCTTCCGGACAGTGGTTCTACGAGCAGTACTTC. This encodes CASRPSGQWFYEQYF.

Concerning this clonotype itself: At one of its ends the junction is not consistent with the germline gene, which may arise from a read error. The chain recombines TRBV5-1 with TRBJ2-3, with D unresolved. This CDR3 is built from 15 residues. Per the germline V gene, CDR1 is SGHRS and CDR2 is YFSETQ. The CDR3 is CASILANVGTDTQYF. The DNA for the CDR3 is TGCGCCAGCATCTTGGCCAACGTGGGCACAGATACGCAGTATTTT.

The chain recombines TRBV4-1 with TRBJ2-1, with D perhaps matching TRBD1 (5 bases). Germline V gene lookup returns CDR1 MGHRA and CDR2 YSYEKL. The V gene lost 4 bases and the J gene lost 7 bases, with 8 bases spanning the gap. The CDR3 contains 12 residues. The DNA for the CDR3 is TGCGCCAGCAGCCCCAGGGTGAATGAGCAGTTCTTC. This encodes CASSPRVNEQFF.

This clonotype has a single count. The chain combines TRBV6-5 with TRBJ1-5; 9 bases agree with TRBD1. V shed 6 bases and J 0 bases; nucleotides not matched to a gene: 6. The CDR3 totals 16 residues. From germline, CDR1 is MNHEY and CDR2 SVGAGI. The CDR3 DNA sequence: TGTGCCAGCAGCCCAGGGACAGGGTATAGCAATCAGCCCCAGCATTTT. Protein: CASSPGTGYSNQPQHF.

This clonotype was found a few times. J is TRBJ1-1 and V is TRBV6-2 or TRBV6-3; D call uncertain. This CDR3 contains 11 residues. Trimming cost V 5 bases and J 5 bases, with 6 bases left between them. CDR1 is MNHEY and CDR2 is SVGEGT in the germline V gene. CDR3 coding DNA: TGTGCCAGCAGTCTGAGTACTGAAGCTTTCTTT. Residues: CASSLSTEAFF.

The rearrangement joins TRBV4-1 to TRBJ1-4; TRBD1 is a possible D gene (6 bases). Trimming took off 1 base at V and 7 bases at J, with 19 bases between the two ends. The CDR3 covers 17 residues. Germline V CDR1 and CDR2: MGHRA, YSYEKL. The CDR3: CASSQANANRDGEKLFF. CDR3 coding DNA: TGCGCCAGCAGCCAAGCGAACGCCAACAGGGATGGTGAAAAACTGTTTTTT.

The chain couples TRBV7-2 to TRBJ2-1; D may match TRBD1 or TRBD2 (5 bases each). The CDR3 length is 14 residues. Germline assignment: CDR1 SGHTA and CDR2 FQGNSA. V lost 6 bases and J lost 5, with 14 bases in between. CDR3 DNA: TGTGCCAGCAGGCATATGGGGGACCACAATGAGCAGTTCTTC. Residues: CASRHMGDHNEQFF.

This clonotype showed up just a few times. The gene calls are TRBV12-3 or TRBV12-4 and TRBJ2-5, with D maybe TRBD2 (6 bases). The CDR3 loop spans 14 amino acids. V lost 3 bases to trimming and J lost 5 bases, with 13 bases between them. The CDR3 nucleotides are TGTGCCAGCAGTTTTTTGTCTAGCGCGGAGACCCAGTACTTC. Protein sequence: CASSFLSSAETQYF.

This clonotype showed up just a few times. The J gene is TRBJ2-1, the V gene TRBV28; a weak D match, TRBD2 (7 bases). Germline-derived CDR1 and CDR2 are MDHEN and SYDVKM. The ends were cut back, 3 bases at V and 4 bases at J, with 16 bases in the middle. The CDR3 totals 16 residues. The DNA of the CDR3 is TGTGCCAGCAGTTTCAGGAGGGGGGGGGCATACAATGAGCAGTTCTTC. Its translation is CASSFRRGGAYNEQFF.

At least ten counts were recorded for this clonotype. The chain employs TRBV12-3 or TRBV12-4 and TRBJ2-7; D gene ambiguous. The CDR3 runs to 13 residues. V gave up 1 base and J gave up 1 base, with 5 bases separating them. CDR3 sequence (DNA): TGTGCCAGCAGTTTAGTGGGGTCCTACGAGCAGTACGTC. Its translation is CASSLVGSYEQYV.

The gene calls are TRBV4-3 and TRBJ2-7; D uncertain. The germline gives CDR1 LGHNA, CDR2 YSLEER. V gave up 4 bases and J gave up 11 bases, with 3 bases separating them. The CDR3 runs to 8 residues. CDR3 DNA: TGCGCCAGCAGCCGGAAGTACGTC. This codes for CASSRKYV.

The rearrangement links TRBV28 to TRBJ2-2; D possibly uses TRBD1 or TRBD2 (6 bases each). Trimming pared 7 bases from V and 6 bases from J, leaving 18 bases between. CDR1 and CDR2 from the germline V gene are MDHEN and SYDVKM. The CDR3 has 15 residues. CDR3 nucleotide sequence: TGTGCCAGCACCTTTAGGGGGGCGGGACCCGGGGAGCTGTTTTTT. It is translated as CASTFRGAGPGELFF. Variable domain in full (rest from reference TRBV28 and TRBJ2-2): DVKVTQSSRYLVKRTGEKVFLECVQDMDHENMFWYRQDPGLGLRLIYFSYDVKMKEKGDIPEGYSVSREKKERFSLILESASTNQTSMYLCASTFRGAGPGELFFGEGSRLTVL.

This clonotype was counted between two and nine times. This sequence joins TRBV20-1 and TRBJ1-1; 7 bases line up with TRBD1. Germline CDR1 reads DFQATT; CDR2 reads SNEGSKA (reference sequence). V lost 0 bases, J lost 0 bases, and 7 bases stayed unmatched. The CDR3 extends over 16 amino acids. DNA of the CDR3: TGCAGTGCTAGAGATCGGAGAAGGGGGCTGAACACTGAAGCTTTCTTT. Its protein is CSARDRRRGLNTEAFF.

This chain links TRBV18 with TRBJ2-7; 9 bases are shared with TRBD1. Germline V CDR1 and CDR2: KGHSH, LQKENI. The trim removed 6 bases at V and 3 bases at J, leaving 6 bases unmatched. The CDR3 totals 14 residues. CDR3 nucleotides: TGTGCCAGCTCCCCAACAGGGGGCGACTACGAGCAGTACTTC. The encoded protein is CASSPTGGDYEQYF.

CDR3 in DNA: TGTGCCAGCAGCTTACTAGGCGAGGGCCGGACGACAGATACGCAGTATTTT. It yields the protein CASSLLGEGRTTDTQYF. The chain uses TRBV7-6 and TRBJ2-3; maybe TRBD2 (5 bases). Germline CDR1 reads SGHVS; CDR2 reads FNYEAQ. Trimming removed 2 bases at V and 3 bases at J, with 18 bases between. The CDR3 totals 17 residues.

This chain links TRBV7-2 with TRBJ2-5; the D gene is possibly TRBD1 (5 bases). The germline V gene has CDR1 SGHTA and CDR2 FQGNSA. The CDR3 is 13 amino acids. V lost 6 bases and J 5 bases, leaving 13 bases between the germline ends. Here the CDR3 reads CASSYDSEETQYF. For the CDR3, the DNA is TGTGCCAGCAGTTATGACAGTGAGGAGACCCAGTACTTC.